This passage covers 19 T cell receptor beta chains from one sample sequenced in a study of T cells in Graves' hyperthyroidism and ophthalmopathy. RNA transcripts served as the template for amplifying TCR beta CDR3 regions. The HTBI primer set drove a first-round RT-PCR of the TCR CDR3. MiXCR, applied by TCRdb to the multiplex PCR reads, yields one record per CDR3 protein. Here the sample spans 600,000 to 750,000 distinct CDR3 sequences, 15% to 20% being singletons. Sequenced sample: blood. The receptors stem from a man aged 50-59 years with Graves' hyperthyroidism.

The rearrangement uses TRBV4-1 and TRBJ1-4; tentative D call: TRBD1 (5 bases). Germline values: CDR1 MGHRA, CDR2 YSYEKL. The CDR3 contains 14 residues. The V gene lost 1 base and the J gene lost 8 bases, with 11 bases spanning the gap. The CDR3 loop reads CASSQGQGGEKLFF. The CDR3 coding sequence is TGCGCCAGCAGCCAAGGGCAGGGAGGAGAAAAACTGTTTTTT.

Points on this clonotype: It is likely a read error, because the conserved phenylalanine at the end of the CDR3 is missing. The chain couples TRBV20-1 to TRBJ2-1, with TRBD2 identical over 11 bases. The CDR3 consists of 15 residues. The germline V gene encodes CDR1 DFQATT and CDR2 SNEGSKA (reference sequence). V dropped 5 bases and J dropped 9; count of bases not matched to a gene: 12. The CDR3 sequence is CSAGTPGLAATEQFL. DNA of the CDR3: TGCAGTGCTGGAACACCGGGACTAGCGGCGACTGAGCAGTTCTTA.

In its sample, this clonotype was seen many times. The CDR3 loop is CASSLGRGMNTEAFF. The CDR3 DNA reads as TGTGCCAGCAGTTTGGGCAGGGGGATGAACACTGAAGCTTTCTTT. This chain links TRBV28 with TRBJ1-1; 7 nucleotides line up with TRBD1. CDR3 length: 15 amino acids. In germline, CDR1 is MDHEN, CDR2 SYDVKM. After removal of 3 bases from V and 0 bases from J, the junction contained 4 bases not matched to a gene.

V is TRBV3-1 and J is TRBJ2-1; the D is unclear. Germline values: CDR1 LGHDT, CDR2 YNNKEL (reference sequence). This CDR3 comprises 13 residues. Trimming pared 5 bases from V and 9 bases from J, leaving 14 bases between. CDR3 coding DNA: TGTGCCAGCAGCTCCCTAATTAGAGGTGAGCAGTTCTTC. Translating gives CASSSLIRGEQFF.

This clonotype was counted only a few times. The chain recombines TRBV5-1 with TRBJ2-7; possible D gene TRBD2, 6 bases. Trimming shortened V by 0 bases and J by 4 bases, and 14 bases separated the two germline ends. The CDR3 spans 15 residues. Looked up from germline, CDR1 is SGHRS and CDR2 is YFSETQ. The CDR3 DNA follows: TGCGCCAGCAGCTTGGAGGGTATGGGGACTTACGAGCAGTACTTC. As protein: CASSLEGMGTYEQYF.

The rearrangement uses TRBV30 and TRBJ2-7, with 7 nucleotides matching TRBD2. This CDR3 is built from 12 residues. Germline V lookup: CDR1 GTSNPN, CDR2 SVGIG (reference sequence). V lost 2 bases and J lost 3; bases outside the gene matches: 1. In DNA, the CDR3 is TGTGCCTGGAGTACGGGGGGCTACGAGCAGTACTTC. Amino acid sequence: CAWSTGGYEQYF.

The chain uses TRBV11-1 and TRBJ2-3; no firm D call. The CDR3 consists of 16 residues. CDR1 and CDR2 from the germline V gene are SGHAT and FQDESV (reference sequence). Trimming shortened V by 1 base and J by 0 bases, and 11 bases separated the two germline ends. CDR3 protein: CASSLEGQVSTDTQYF. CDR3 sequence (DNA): TGTGCCAGCAGCTTAGAGGGCCAGGTTAGCACAGATACGCAGTATTTT.

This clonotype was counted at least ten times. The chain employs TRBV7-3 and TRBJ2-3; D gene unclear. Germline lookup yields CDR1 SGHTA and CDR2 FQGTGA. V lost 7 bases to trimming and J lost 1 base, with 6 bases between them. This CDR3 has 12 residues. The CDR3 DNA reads TGTGCCAGCACTCAGGGCACAGATACGCAGTATTTT. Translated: CASTQGTDTQYF. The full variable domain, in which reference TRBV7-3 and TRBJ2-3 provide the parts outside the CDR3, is GAGVSQTPSNKVTEKGKYVELRCDPISGHTALYWYRQSLGQGPEFLIYFQGTGAADDSGLPNDRFFAVRPEGSVSTLKIQRTERGDSAVYLCASTQGTDTQYFGPGTRLTVL.

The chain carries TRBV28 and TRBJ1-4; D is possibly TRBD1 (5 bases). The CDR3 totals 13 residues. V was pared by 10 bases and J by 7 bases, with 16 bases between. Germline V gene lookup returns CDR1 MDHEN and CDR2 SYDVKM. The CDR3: CATLGGISEKLFF. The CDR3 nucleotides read TGTGCCACCCTGGGGGGTATCAGTGAAAAACTGTTTTTT.

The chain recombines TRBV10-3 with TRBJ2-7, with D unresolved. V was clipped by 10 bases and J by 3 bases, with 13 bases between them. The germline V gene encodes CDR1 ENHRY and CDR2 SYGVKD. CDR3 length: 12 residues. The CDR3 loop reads CASKFGDYEQYF. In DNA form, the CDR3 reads TGTGCCAGCAAATTTGGAGACTACGAGCAGTACTTC.

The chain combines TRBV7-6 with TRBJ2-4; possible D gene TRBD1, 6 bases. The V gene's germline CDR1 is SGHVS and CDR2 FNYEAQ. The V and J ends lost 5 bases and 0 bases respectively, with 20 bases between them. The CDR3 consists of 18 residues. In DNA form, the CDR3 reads TGTGCCAGCAGCCCAGGGGAGACCTTCAGAATAGCCAAAAACATTCAGTACTTC. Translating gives CASSPGETFRIAKNIQYF.

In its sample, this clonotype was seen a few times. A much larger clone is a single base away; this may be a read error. In DNA, the CDR3 is TGTGCCGGCAGTTTATTAGGGACTACCAACAATGAGCAGTTCTTC. The encoded protein is CAGSLLGTTNNEQFF. This rearrangement joins TRBV27 to TRBJ2-1; 7 bases are a match to TRBD2. Germline assignment: CDR1 MNHEY and CDR2 SMNVEV (reference sequence). This CDR3 region has 15 residues.

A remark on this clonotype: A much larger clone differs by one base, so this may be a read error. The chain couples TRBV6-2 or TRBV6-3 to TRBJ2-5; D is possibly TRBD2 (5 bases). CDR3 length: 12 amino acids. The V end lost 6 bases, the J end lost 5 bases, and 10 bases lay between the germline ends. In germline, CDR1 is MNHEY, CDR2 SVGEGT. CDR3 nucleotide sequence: TGTGCCAGCAGGGACTCGGAGGAGACCCAGTACTTC. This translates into CASRDSEETQYF.

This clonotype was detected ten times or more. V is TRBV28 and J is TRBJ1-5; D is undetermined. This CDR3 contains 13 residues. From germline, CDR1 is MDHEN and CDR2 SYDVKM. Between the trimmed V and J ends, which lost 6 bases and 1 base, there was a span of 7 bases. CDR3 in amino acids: CASSLLSNQPQHF. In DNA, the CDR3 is TGTGCCAGCAGCTTACTCAGCAATCAGCCCCAGCATTTT.

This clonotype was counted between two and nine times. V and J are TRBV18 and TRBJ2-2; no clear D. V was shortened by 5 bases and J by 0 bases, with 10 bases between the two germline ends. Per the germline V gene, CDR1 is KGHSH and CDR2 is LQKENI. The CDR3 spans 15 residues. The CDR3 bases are TGTGCCAGCTCAGGAACAGTTCCGAACACCGGGGAGCTGTTTTTT. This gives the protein CASSGTVPNTGELFF.

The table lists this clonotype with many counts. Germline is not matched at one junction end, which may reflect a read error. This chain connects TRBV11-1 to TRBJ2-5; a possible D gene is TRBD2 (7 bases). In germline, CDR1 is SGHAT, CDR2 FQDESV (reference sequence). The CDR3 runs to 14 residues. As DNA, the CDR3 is TGTGCCGGCAGCTCACCACAGGGAGGGGAGACCCAGTACTTC. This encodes CAGSSPQGGETQYF.

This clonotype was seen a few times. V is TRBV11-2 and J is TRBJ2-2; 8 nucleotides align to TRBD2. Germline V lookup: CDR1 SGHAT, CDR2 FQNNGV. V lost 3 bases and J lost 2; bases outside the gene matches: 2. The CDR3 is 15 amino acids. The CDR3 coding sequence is TGTGCCAGCAGCTTGCGGGAGGACAACACCGGGGAGCTGTTTTTT. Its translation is CASSLREDNTGELFF.

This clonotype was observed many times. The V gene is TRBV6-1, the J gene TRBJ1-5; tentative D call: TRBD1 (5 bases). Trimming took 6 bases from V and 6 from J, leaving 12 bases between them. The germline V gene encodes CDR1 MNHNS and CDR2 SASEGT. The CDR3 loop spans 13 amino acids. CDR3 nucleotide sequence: TGTGCCAGCAGCGACAGTTCCGTTCAGCCCCAGCATTTT. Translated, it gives CASSDSSVQPQHF.

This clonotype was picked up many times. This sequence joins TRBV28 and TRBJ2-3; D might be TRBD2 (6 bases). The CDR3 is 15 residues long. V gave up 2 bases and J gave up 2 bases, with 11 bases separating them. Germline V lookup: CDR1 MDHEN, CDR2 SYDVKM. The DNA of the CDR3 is TGTGCCAGCAGTTTAGCGGGAAGGAACACAGATACGCAGTATTTT. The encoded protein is CASSLAGRNTDTQYF.